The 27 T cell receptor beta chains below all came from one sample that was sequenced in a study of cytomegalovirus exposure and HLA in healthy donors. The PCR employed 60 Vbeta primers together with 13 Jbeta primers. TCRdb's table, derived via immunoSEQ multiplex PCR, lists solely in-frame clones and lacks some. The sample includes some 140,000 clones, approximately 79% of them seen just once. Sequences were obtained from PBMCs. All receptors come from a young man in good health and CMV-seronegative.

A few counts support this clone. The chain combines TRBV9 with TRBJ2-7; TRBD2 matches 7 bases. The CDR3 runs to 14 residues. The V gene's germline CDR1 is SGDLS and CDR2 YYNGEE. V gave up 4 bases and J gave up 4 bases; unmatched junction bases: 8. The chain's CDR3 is CASSPNGGGYEQYF. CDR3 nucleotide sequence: TGTGCCAGCAGCCCTAATGGGGGGGGATACGAGCAGTACTTC.

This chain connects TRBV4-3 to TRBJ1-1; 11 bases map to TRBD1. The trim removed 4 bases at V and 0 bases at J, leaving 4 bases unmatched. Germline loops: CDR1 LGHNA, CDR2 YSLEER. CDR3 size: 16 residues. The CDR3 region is CASSPGTGGMNTEAFF. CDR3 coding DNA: TGCGCCAGCAGCCCCGGGACAGGGGGTATGAACACTGAAGCTTTCTTT.

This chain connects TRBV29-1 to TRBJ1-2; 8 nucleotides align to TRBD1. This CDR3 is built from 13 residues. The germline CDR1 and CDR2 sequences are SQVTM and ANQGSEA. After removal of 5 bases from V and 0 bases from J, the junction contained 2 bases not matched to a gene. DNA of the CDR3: TGCAGCGTTTTGGACAGGGCTAACTATGGCTACACCTTC. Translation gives CSVLDRANYGYTF.

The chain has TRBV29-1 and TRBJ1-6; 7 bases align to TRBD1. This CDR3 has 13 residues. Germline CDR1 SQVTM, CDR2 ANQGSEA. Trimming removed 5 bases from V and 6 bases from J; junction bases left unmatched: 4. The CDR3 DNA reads TGCAGCGTTAGGGACAGCCCTAATTCACCCCTCCACTTT. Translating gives CSVRDSPNSPLHF.

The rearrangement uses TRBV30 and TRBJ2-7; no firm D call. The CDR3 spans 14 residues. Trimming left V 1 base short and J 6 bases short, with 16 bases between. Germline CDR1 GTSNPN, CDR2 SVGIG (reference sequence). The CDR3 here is CAWSEGGGLVEQYF. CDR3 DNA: TGTGCCTGGAGTGAAGGCGGTGGTCTAGTCGAGCAGTACTTC.

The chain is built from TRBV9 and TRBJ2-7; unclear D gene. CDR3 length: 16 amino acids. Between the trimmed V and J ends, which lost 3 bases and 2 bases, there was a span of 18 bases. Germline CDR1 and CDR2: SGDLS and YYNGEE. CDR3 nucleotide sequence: TGTGCCAGCAGCGCTACCGTGTCCGACATGACCTACGAGCAGTACTTC. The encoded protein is CASSATVSDMTYEQYF. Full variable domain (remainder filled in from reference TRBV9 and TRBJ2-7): DSGVTQTPKHLITATGQRVTLRCSPRSGDLSVYWYQQSLDQGLQFLIQYYNGEERAKGNILERFSAQQFPDLHSELNLSSLELGDSALYFCASSATVSDMTYEQYFGPGTRLTVT.

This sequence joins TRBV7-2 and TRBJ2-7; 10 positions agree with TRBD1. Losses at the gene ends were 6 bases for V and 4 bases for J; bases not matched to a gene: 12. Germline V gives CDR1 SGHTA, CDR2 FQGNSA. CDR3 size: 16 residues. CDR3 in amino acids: CASSFDRGQLAYEQYF. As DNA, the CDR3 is TGTGCCAGCAGTTTCGACAGGGGGCAACTCGCGTACGAGCAGTACTTC.

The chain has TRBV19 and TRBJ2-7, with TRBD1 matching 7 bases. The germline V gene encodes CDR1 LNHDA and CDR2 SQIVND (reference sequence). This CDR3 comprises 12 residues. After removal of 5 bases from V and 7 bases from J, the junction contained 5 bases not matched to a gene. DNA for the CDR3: TGTGCCAGTAGTCTAGGGGGCTATGAGCAGTACTTC. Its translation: CASSLGGYEQYF.

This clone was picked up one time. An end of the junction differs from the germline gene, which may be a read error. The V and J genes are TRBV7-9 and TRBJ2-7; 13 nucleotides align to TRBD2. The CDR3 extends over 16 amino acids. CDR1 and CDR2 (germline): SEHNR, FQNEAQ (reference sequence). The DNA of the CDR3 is TGTTCCAGCAGCCCAGGACTAGCGGGGGCATCCTACGAGCAGTACTTC. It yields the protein CSSSPGLAGASYEQYF.

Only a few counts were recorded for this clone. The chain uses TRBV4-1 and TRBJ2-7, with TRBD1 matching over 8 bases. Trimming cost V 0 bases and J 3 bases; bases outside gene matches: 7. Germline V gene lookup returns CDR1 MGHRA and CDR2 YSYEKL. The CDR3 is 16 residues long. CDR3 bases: TGCGCCAGCAGCCAAGATCAGGGGGCTACTGTCTACGAGCAGTACTTC. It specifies CASSQDQGATVYEQYF.

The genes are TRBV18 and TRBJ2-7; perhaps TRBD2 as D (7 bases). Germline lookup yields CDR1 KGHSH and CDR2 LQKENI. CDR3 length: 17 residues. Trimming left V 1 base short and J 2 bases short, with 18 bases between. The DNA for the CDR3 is TGTGCCAGCTCACCACGGCGATCGGCGGGGGCTCCCTACGAGCAGTACTTC. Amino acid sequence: CASSPRRSAGAPYEQYF.

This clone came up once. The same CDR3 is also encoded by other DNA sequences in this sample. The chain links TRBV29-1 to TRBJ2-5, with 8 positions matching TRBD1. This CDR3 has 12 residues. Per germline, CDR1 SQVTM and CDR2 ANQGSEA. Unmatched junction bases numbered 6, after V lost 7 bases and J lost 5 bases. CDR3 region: CSDRQGLETQYF. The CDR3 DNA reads TGCAGCGATAGACAGGGGTTGGAGACCCAGTACTTC.

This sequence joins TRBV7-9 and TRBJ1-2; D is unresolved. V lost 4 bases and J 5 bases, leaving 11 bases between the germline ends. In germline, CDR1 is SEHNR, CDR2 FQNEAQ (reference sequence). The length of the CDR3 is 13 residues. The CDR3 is CASSSSDAYGYTF. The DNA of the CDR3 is TGTGCCAGCAGCTCTTCCGATGCGTATGGCTACACCTTC.

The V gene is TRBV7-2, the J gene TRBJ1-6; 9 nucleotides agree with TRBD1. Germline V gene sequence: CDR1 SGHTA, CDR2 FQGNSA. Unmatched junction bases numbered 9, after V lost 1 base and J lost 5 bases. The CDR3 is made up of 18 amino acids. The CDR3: CASSLEGIGTGNNSPLHF. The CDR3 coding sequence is TGTGCCAGCAGCTTAGAGGGTATCGGGACAGGGAATAATTCACCCCTCCACTTT. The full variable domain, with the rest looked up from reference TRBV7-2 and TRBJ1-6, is GAGVSQSPSNKVTEKGKDVELRCDPISGHTALYWYRQSLGQGLEFLIYFQGNSAPDKSGLPSDRFSAERTGGSVSTLTIQRTQQEDSAVYLCASSLEGIGTGNNSPLHFGNGTRLTVT.

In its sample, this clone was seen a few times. The CDR3 protein is CASNPTENSPLHF. In DNA, the CDR3 is TGTGCCAGCAACCCGACAGAGAATTCACCCCTCCACTTT. This chain connects TRBV6-1 to TRBJ1-6; a weak D match, TRBD1 (5 bases). The CDR3 has 13 amino acids. Germline CDR1 and CDR2: MNHNS and SASEGT. Trimming cost V 7 bases and J 7 bases, with 11 bases left between them.

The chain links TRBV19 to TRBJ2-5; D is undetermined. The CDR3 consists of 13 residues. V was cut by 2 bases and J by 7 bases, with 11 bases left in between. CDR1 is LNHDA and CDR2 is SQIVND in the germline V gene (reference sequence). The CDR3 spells CASSIKNVATQYF. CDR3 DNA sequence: TGTGCCAGTAGTATAAAAAATGTAGCGACCCAGTACTTC.

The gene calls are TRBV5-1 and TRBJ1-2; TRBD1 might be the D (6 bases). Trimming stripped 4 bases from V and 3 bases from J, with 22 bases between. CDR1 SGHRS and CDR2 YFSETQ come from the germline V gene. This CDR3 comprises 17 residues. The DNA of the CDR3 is TGCGCCAGCAGCCCTGGTGGGGGCCTATCGCGGGACTATGGCTACACCTTC. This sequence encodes CASSPGGGLSRDYGYTF. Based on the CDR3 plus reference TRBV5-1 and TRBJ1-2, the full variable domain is KAGVTQTPRYLIKTRGQQVTLSCSPISGHRSVSWYQQTPGQGLQFLFEYFSETQRNKGNFPGRFSGRQFSNSRSEMNVSTLELGDSALYLCASSPGGGLSRDYGYTFGSGTRLTVV.

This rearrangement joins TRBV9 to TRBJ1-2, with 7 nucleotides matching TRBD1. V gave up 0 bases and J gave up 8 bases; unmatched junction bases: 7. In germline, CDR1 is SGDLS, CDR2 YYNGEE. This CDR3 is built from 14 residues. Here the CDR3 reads CASSVGRGGDGYTF. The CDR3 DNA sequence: TGTGCCAGCAGCGTAGGGCGAGGGGGCGACGGCTACACCTTC.

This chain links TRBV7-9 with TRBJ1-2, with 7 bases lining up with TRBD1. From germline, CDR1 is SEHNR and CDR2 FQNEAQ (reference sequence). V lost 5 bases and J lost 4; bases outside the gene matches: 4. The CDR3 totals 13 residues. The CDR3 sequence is CASSPAGGYGYTF. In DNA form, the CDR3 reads TGTGCCAGCAGCCCGGCAGGGGGCTATGGCTACACCTTC.

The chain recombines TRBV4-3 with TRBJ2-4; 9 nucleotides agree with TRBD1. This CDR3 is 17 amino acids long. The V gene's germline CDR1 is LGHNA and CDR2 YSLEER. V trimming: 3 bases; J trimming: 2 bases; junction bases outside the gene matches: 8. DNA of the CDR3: TGCGCCAGCAGCCAGTATACAGGGGGCTTTACCAAAAACATTCAGTACTTC. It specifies CASSQYTGGFTKNIQYF.

DNA of the CDR3: TGTGCCAGCCTGGACAGCTATGGCTACACCTTC. Translating gives CASLDSYGYTF. The genes are TRBV11-2 and TRBJ1-2; D possibly corresponds to TRBD1 (6 bases). The length of the CDR3 is 11 residues. Trimming took 8 bases from V and 4 from J, leaving 8 bases between them. Germline V gene data show CDR1 as SGHAT and CDR2 as FQNNGV.

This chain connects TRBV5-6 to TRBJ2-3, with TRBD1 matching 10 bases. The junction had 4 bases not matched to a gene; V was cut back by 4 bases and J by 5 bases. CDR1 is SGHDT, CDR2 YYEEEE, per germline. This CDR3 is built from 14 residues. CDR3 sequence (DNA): TGTGCCAGCAGCCCGGGACAGGGGAGAGATACGCAGTATTTT. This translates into CASSPGQGRDTQYF.

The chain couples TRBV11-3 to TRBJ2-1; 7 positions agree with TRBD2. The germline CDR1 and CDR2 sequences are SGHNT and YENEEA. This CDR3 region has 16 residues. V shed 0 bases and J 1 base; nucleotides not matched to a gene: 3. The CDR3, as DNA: TGTGCCAGCAGCTTAGAAGGTAGCGGGTCCTACAATGAGCAGTTCTTC. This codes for CASSLEGSGSYNEQFF.

The CDR3 is CASSLRTGDYEQYF. DNA of the CDR3: TGCGCCAGCAGCCTTCGGACAGGGGATTACGAGCAGTACTTC. The chain joins TRBV4-1 to TRBJ2-7, with 9 positions matching TRBD1. This CDR3 is built from 14 residues. CDR1 and CDR2 from the germline V gene are MGHRA and YSYEKL. Trimming removed 4 bases from V and 4 bases from J; junction bases left unmatched: 5.

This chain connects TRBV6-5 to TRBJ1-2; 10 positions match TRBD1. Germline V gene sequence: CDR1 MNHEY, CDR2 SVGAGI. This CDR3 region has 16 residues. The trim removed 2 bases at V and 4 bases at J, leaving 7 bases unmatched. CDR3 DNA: TGTGCCAGCAGTTACCTAGGACAGGGGGGCCTCTATGGCTACACCTTC. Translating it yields CASSYLGQGGLYGYTF.

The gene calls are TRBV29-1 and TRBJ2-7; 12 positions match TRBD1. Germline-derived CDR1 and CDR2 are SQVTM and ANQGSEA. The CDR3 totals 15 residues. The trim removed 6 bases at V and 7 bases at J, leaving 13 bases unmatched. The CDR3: CSVYLRDRGPREQYF. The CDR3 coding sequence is TGCAGCGTATACCTCCGGGACAGGGGGCCGAGGGAGCAGTACTTC.

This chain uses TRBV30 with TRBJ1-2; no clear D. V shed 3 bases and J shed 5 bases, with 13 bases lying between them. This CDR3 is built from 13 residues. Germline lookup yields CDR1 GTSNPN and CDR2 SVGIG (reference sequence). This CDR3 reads CAWRGRRPYGYTF. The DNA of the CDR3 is TGTGCCTGGAGGGGGAGGCGGCCTTATGGCTACACCTTC.